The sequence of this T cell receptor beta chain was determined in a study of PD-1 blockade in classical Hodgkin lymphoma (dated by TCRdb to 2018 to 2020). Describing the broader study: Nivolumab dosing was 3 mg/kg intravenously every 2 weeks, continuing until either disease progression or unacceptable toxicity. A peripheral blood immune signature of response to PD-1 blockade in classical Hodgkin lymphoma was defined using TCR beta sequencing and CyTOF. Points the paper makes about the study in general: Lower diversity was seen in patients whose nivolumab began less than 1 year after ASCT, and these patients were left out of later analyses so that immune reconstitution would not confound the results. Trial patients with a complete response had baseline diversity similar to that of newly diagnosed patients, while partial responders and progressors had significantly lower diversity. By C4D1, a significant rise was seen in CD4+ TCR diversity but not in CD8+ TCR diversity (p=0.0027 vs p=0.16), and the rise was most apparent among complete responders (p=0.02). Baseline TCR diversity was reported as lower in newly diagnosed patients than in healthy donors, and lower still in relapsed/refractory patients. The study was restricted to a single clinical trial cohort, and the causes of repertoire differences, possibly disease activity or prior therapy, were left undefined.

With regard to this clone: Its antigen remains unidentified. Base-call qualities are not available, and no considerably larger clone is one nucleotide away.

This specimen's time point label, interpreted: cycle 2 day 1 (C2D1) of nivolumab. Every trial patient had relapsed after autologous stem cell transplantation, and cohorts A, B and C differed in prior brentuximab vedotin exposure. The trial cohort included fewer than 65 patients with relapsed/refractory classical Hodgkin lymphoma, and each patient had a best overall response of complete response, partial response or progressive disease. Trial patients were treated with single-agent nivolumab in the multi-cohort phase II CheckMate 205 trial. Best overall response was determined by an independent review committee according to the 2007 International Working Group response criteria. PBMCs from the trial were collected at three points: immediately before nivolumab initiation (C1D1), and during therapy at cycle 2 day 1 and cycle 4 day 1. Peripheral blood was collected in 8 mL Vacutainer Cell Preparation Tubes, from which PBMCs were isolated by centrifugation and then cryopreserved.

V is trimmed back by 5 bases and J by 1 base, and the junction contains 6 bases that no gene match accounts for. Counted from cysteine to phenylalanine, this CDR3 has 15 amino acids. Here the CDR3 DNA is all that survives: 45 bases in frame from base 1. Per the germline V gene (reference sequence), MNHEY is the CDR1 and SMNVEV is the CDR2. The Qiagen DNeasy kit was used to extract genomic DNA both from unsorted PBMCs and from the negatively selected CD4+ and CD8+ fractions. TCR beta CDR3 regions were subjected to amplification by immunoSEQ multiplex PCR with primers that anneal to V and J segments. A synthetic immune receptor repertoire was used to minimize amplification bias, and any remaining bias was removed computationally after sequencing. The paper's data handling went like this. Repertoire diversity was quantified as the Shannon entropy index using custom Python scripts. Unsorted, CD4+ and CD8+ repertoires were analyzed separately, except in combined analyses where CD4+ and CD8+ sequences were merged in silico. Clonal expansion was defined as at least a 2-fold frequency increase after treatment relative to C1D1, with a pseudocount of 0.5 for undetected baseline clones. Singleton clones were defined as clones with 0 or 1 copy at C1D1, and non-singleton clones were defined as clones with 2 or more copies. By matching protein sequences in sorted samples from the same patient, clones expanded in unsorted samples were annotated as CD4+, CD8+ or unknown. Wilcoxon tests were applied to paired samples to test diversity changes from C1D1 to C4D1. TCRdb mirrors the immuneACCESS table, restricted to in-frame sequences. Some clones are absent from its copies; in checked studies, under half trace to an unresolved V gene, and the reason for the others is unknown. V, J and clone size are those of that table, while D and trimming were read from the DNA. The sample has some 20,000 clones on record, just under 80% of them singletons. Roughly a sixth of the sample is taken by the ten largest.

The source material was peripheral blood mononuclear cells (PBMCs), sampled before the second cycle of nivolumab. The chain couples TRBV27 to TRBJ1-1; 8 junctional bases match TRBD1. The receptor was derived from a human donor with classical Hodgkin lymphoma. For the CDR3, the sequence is CASSLLGTGNTEAFF. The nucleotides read TGTGCCAGCAGTCTCTTAGGGACAGGGAACACTGAAGCTTTCTTT.